These T cell receptor beta chains were read from a single sample in a study of T cells in Graves' hyperthyroidism and ophthalmopathy. TCRdb fed the multiplex PCR reads into MiXCR, producing one record per CDR3 protein. The sample lists under 300,000 distinct CDR3 sequences, roughly 15% occurring once. The material sequenced was blood. Receptors originate from a woman aged 45-65 years with Graves' hyperthyroidism that later progressed to Graves' ophthalmopathy. The CDR3 runs from the conserved cysteine through the conserved F or W. Fields, in order: D gene, clone size, V gene, J gene, CDR3 DNA, CDR3 protein. The D gene is left open where the match is weak. Not every row has a clone size; where given, it reads once, few, many or a size class.

D: TRBD1; size: few; V: TRBV28; J: TRBJ1-6; DNA: TGTGCCGTTAGAGGGGGACAGACCTATAATTCACCCCTCCACTTT; CDR3: CAVRGGQTYNSPLHF
D: .; size: few; V: TRBV4-2; J: TRBJ1-5; DNA: TGTGCCAGCAGCCAAGATGAGGGGGTAGTGCCCCAGCATTTT; CDR3: CASSQDEGVVPQHF
D: .; size: few; V: TRBV27; J: TRBJ2-5; DNA: TGTGCCAGCAGTTTCAACTGGGGCCTTCAAGAGACCCAGTACTTC; CDR3: CASSFNWGLQETQYF
D: TRBD1; size: .; V: TRBV7-9; J: TRBJ1-4; DNA: TGTGCCAGCAGCTTACAGGGGGGGGCTGAAAAACTGTTTTTT; CDR3: CASSLQGGAEKLFF
D: TRBD1; size: few; V: TRBV14; J: TRBJ2-1; DNA: TGTGCCAGCAGCACGTTGGGACAGCTATACAATGAGCAGTTCTTC; CDR3: CASSTLGQLYNEQFF
D: TRBD2; size: many; V: TRBV6-1; J: TRBJ2-3; DNA: TGTGCCAGCAGTGAAGGGACTAGCGGGCTATCAAGCACAGATACGCAGTATTTT; CDR3: CASSEGTSGLSSTDTQYF
D: TRBD2; size: many; V: TRBV7-8; J: TRBJ2-7; DNA: TGTGCCAGCAGCTTATTCCCTAGCGGGACTTACGAGCAGTACTTC; CDR3: CASSLFPSGTYEQYF
D: .; size: .; V: TRBV4-1; J: TRBJ2-1; DNA: TGCGCCAGCAGCCAAGTAGGTCCCCGGGATGAGCAGTTCTTC; CDR3: CASSQVGPRDEQFF
D: TRBD1; size: few; V: TRBV7-2; J: TRBJ1-4; DNA: TGTGCCAGCAGCTTAAGGAGGGGGCTGGAAGAAAAACTGTTTTTT; CDR3: CASSLRRGLEEKLFF
D: .; size: many; V: TRBV12-3/TRBV12-4; J: TRBJ2-5; DNA: TGTGCCAGCAGTTCTGGAGTAGGACGGCGGCAGGAGACCCAGTACTTC; CDR3: CASSSGVGRRQETQYF
D: .; size: many; V: TRBV7-2; J: TRBJ1-3; DNA: TGTGCCAGCAGCTTAGCCCAGGGCTACTCTGGAAACACCATATATTTT; CDR3: CASSLAQGYSGNTIYF
D: .; size: many; V: TRBV2; J: TRBJ2-7; DNA: TGTGCCAGCGGGAGACAGACCTACGAGCAGTACTTC; CDR3: CASGRQTYEQYF
D: .; size: many; V: TRBV15; J: TRBJ1-1; DNA: TGTGCCACCAGCAGAGTGGATGGGGGTTTCACTGAAGCTTTCTTT; CDR3: CATSRVDGGFTEAFF
D: .; size: many; V: TRBV20-1; J: TRBJ2-3; DNA: TGCAGTGCTAGAGAGTTGGAGGGAGAACGCACAGATACGCAGTATTTT; CDR3: CSARELEGERTDTQYF
D: TRBD2; size: .; V: TRBV28; J: TRBJ2-7; DNA: TGTGCCAGCAGTTTAGGGAGGGACGAGCAGTACTTC; CDR3: CASSLGRDEQYF
D: .; size: few; V: TRBV29-1; J: TRBJ1-1; DNA: TGCAGCGTTGAGAAAAACAGGGTGGAGGGGACTGAAGCTTTCTTT; CDR3: CSVEKNRVEGTEAFF
D: TRBD2; size: .; V: TRBV11-2; J: TRBJ2-1; DNA: TGTGCCAGCAGCTTAGTAGCTAGCGGGAGGCATGAGCAGTTCTTC; CDR3: CASSLVASGRHEQFF